The clone carrying this TCR beta chain was seen only once. The data derive from a study of blood T cell repertoires in COVID-19. Whole-study context: The samples span acute and convalescent COVID-19 from the United States, Italy and Spain. In each case, the material was cDNA or gDNA derived from T cells, B-cell-depleted T cells, or PBMCs.

The method was immunoSEQ multiplex PCR; TCRdb's version includes in-frame clones alone and lacks a portion of them. Of a few hundred thousand clones listed, roughly nine tenths are singletons. Deletions cut 2 bases from V and 3 bases from J, with 14 bases between. Germline CDR1 MGHRA, CDR2 YSYEKL. This CDR3 spans 17 amino acids. This sequence originates from a middle-aged man with acute or convalescent COVID-19. Sequencing was carried out using peripheral blood. V gene TRBV4-1 combines with J gene TRBJ1-6; D remains ambiguous. The CDR3 region has the DNA TGCGCCAGCAGCCAAAGATCAAACCGGGACTATAATTCACCCCTCCACTTT. It specifies CASSQRSNRDYNSPLHF.